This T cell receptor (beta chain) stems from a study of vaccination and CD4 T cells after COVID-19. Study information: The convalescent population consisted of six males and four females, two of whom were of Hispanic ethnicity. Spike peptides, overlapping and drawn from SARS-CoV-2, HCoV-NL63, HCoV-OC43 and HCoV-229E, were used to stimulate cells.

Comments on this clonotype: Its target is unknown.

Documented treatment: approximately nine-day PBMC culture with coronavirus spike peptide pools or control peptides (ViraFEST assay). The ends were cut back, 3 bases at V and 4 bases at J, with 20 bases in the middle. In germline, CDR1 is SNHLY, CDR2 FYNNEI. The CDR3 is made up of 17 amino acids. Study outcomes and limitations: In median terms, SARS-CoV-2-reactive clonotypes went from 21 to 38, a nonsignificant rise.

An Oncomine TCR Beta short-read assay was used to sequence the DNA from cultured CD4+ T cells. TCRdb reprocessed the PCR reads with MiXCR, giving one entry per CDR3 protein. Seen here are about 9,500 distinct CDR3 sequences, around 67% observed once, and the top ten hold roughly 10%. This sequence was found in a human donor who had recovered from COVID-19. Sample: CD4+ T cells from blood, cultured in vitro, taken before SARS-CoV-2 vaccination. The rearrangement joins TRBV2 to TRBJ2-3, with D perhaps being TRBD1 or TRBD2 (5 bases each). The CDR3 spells CASSDDGARASPDTQYF. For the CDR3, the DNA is TGTGCCAGCAGTGACGACGGGGCACGGGCGTCTCCAGATACGCAGTATTTT.